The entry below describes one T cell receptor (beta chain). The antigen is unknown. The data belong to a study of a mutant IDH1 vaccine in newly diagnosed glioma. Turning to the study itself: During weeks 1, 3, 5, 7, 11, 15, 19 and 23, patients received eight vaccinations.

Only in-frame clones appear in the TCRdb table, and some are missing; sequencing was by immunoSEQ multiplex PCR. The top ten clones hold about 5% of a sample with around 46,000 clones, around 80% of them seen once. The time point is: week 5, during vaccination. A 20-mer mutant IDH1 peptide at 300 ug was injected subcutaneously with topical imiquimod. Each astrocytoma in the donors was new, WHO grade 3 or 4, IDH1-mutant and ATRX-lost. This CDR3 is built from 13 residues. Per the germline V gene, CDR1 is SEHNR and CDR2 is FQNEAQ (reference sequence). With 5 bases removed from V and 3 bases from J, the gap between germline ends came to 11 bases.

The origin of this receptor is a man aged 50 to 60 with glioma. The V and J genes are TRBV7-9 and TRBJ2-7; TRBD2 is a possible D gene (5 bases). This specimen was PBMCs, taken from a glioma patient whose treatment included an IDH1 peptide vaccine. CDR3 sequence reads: CASSLTSYYEQYF. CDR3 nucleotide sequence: TGTGCCAGCAGCCTTACTAGTTACTACGAGCAGTACTTC. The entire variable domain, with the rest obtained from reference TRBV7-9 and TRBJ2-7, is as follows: DTGVSQNPRHKITKRGQNVTFRCDPISEHNRLYWYRQTLGQGPEFLTYFQNEAQLEKSRLLSDRFSAERPKGSFSTLEIQRTEQGDSAMYLCASSLTSYYEQYFGPGTRLTVT.